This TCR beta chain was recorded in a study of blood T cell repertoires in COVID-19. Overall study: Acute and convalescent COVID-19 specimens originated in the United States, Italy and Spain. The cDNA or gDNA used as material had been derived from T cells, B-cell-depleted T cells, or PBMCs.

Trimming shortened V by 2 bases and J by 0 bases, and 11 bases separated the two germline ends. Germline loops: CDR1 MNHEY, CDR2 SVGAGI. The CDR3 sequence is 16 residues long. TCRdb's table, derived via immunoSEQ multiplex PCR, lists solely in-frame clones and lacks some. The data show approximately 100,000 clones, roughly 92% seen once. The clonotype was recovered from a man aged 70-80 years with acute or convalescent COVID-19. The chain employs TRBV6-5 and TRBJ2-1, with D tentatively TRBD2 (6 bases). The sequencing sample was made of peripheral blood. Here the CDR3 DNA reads TGTGCCAGCAGTTACGAAGCGGGCCTCTCCTACAATGAGCAGTTCTTC. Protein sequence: CASSYEAGLSYNEQFF.